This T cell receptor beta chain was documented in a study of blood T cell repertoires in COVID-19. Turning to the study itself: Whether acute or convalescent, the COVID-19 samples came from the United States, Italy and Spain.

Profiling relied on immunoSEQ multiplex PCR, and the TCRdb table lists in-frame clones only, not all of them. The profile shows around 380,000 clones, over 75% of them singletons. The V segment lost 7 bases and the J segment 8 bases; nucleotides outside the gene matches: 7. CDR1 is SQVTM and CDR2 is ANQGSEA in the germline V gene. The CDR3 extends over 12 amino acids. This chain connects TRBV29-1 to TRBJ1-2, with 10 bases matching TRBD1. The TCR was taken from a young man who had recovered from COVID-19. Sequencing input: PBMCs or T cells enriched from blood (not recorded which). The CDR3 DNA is TGCAGCGGCCGGGACAGGGGATACGGCTACACCTTC. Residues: CSGRDRGYGYTF. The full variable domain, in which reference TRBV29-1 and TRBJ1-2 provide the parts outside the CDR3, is SAVISQKPSRDICQRGTSLTIQCQVDSQVTMMFWYRQQPGQSLTLIATANQGSEATYESGFVIDKFPISRPNLTFSTLTVSNMSPEDSSIYLCSGRDRGYGYTFGSGTRLTVV.